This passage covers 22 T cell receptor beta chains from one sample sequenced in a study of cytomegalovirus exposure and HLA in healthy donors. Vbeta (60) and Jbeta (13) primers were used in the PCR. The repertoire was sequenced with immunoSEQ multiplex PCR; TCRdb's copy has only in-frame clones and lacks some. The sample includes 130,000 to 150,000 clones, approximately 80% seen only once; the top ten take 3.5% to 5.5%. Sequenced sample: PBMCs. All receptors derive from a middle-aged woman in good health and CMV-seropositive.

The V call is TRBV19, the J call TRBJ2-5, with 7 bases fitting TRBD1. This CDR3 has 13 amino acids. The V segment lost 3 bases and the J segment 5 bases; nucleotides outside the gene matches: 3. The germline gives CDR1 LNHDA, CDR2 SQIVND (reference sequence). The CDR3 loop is CASSIGTVETQYF. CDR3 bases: TGTGCCAGTAGTATCGGGACAGTCGAGACCCAGTACTTC.

The CDR3 DNA reads as TGTGCCAGCAGTTTAGAGTTCCTCACCGGGGAGCTGTTTTTT. Translating gives CASSLEFLTGELFF. This sequence joins TRBV28 and TRBJ2-2; no reliable D call. Per germline, CDR1 MDHEN and CDR2 SYDVKM. Trimming left V 2 bases short and J 4 bases short, with 8 bases between. This CDR3 has 14 amino acids.

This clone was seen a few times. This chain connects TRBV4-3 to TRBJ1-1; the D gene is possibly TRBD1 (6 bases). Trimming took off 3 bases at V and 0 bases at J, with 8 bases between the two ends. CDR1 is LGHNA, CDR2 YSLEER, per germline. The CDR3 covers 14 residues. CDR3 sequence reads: CASSQDRLNTEAFF. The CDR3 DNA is TGCGCCAGCAGCCAGGACAGACTGAACACTGAAGCTTTCTTT.

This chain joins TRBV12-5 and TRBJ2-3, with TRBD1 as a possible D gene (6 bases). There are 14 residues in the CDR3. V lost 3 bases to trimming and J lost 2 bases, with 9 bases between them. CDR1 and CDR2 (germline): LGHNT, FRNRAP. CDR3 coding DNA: TGTGCTAGTGGTTTACAGGGCCCCACAGATACGCAGTATTTT. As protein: CASGLQGPTDTQYF.

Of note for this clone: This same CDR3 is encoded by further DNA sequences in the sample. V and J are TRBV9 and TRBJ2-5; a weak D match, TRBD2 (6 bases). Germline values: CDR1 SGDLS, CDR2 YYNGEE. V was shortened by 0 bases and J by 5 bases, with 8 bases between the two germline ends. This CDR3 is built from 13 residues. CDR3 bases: TGTGCCAGCAGCGTAGGTGGGGGGGAGACCCAGTACTTC. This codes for CASSVGGGETQYF.

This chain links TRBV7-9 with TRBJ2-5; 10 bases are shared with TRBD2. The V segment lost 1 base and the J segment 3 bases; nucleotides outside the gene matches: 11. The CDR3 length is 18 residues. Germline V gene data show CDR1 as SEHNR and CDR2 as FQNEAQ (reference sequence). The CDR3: CASSLGSQRGGREETQYF. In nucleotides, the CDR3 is TGTGCCAGCAGCTTAGGCTCGCAGCGGGGGGGCAGAGAAGAGACCCAGTACTTC.

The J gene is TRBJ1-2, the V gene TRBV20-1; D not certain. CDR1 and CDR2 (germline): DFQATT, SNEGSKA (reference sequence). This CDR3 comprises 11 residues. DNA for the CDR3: TGCTGTTACCGGGAAATGGGTGGCTACACCTTC. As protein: CCYREMGGYTF.

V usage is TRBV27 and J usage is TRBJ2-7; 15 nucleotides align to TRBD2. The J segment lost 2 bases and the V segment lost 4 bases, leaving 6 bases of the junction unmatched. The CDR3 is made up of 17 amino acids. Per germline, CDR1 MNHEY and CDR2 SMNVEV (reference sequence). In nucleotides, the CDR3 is TGTGCCAGCAGTTGGGGGGGGACTAGCGGGAGGACCTACGAGCAGTACTTC. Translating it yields CASSWGGTSGRTYEQYF.

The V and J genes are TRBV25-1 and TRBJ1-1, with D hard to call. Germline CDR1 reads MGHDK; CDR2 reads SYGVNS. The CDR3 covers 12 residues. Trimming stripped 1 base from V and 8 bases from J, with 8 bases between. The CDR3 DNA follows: TGTGCCAGCAGTGAATTGGGAGGGGAAGCTTTCTTT. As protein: CASSELGGEAFF.

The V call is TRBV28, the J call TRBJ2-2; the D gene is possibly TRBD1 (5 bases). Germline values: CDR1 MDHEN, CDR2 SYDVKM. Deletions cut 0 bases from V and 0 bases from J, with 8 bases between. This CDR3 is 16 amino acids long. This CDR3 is CASSLWAGTNTGELFF. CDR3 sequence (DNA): TGTGCCAGCAGTTTATGGGCAGGGACGAACACCGGGGAGCTGTTTTTT.

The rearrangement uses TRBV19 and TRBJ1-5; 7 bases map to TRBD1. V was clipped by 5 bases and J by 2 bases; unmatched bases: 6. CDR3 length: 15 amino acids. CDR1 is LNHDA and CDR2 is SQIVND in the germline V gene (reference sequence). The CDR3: CASSAQTGGNQPQHF. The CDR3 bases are TGTGCCAGTAGTGCCCAAACAGGGGGCAATCAGCCCCAGCATTTT. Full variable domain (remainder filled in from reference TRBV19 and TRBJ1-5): DGGITQSPKYLFRKEGQNVTLSCEQNLNHDAMYWYRQDPGQGLRLIYYSQIVNDFQKGDIAEGYSVSREKKESFPLTVTSAQKNPTAFYLCASSAQTGGNQPQHFGDGTRLSIL.

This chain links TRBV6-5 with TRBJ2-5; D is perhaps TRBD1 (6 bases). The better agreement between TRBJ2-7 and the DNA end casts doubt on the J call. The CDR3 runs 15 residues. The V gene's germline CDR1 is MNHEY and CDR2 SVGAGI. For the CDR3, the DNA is TGTGCCAGCAGTTACTCCAACCGGGACAACTACGAGCAGTACTTC. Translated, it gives CASSYSNRDNYEQYF.

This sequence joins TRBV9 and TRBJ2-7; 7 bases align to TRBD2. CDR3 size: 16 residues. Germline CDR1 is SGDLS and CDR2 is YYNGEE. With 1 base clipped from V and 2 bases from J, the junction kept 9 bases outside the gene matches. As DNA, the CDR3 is TGTGCCAGCAGCGTAAGCCCTAGCGGCCCGACCTACGAGCAGTACTTC. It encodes CASSVSPSGPTYEQYF.

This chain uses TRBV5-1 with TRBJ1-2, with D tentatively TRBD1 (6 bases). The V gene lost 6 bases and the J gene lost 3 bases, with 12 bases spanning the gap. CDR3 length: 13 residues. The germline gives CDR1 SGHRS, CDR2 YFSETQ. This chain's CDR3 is CASNSGADYGYTF. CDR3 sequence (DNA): TGCGCCAGCAATTCAGGGGCGGACTATGGCTACACCTTC.

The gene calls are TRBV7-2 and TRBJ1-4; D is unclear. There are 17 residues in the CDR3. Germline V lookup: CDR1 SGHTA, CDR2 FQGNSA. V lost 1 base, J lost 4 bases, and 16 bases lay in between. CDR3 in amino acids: CASSLVGRNLDNEKLFF. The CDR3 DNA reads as TGTGCCAGCAGCTTAGTGGGCAGAAATCTCGATAATGAAAAACTGTTTTTT.

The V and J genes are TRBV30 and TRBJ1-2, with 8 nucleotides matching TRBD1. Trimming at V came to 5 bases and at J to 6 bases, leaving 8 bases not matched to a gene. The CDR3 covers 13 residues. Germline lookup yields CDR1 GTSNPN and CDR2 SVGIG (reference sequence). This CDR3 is CAWEPTGEDGYTF. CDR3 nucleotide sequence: TGTGCCTGGGAACCGACAGGGGAGGATGGCTACACCTTC.

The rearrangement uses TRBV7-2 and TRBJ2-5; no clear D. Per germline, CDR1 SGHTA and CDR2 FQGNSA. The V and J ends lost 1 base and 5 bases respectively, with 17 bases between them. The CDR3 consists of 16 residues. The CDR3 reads CASSLVDGWSVETQYF. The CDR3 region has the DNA TGTGCCAGCAGCTTAGTAGACGGGTGGAGTGTGGAGACCCAGTACTTC.

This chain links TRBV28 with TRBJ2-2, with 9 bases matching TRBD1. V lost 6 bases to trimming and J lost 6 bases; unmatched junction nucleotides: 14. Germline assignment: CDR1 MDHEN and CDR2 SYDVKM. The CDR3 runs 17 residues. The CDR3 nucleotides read TGTGCCAGCAGCCCTACCCCGGGACAGGGTCCAGCCGGGGAGCTGTTTTTT. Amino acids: CASSPTPGQGPAGELFF.

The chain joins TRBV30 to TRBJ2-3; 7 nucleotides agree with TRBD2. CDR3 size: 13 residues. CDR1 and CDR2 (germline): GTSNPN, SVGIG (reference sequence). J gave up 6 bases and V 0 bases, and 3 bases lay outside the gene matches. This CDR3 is CAWSVRERDTQYF. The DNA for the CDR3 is TGTGCCTGGAGTGTGCGGGAGCGTGATACGCAGTATTTT.

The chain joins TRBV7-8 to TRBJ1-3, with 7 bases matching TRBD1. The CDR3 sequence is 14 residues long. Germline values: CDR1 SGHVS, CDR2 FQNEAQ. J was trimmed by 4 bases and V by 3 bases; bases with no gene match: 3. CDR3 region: CASSFTGVGNTIYF. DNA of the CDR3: TGTGCCAGCAGCTTTACAGGGGTCGGAAACACCATATATTTT.

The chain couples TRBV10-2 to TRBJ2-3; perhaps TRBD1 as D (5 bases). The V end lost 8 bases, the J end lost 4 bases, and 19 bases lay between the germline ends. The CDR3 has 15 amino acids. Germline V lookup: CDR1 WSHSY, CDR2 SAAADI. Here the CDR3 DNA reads TGCGCCAGCGAAGGGGCCTCCCGAATTTCAGATACGCAGTATTTT. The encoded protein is CASEGASRISDTQYF.

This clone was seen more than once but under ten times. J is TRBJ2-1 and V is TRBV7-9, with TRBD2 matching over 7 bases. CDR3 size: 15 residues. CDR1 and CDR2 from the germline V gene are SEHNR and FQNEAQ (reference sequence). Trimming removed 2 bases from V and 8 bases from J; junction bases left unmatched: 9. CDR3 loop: CASSLRTGLGDEQFF. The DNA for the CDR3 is TGTGCCAGCAGCTTACGCACAGGACTAGGCGATGAGCAGTTCTTC.